Each of the 25 T cell receptor beta chains below was sequenced from the same sample in a study of blood T cell repertoires in COVID-19. Using immunoSEQ multiplex PCR, the repertoire was profiled, and TCRdb retains in-frame clones only, with some absent. The profile shows over 200,000 clones, over 70% of them singletons. Sequenced input: peripheral blood. These receptors all stem from a woman aged 50 to 65 with acute or convalescent COVID-19.

There are a few counts of this clone. This chain links TRBV5-4 with TRBJ2-2; perhaps TRBD1 as D (6 bases). The CDR3 loop spans 14 amino acids. Per germline, CDR1 SGHNT and CDR2 YYREEE (reference sequence). V was shortened by 3 bases and J by 4 bases, with 10 bases between the two germline ends. Here the CDR3 reads CASSSPRGTGELFF. Here the CDR3 DNA reads TGTGCCAGCAGCTCTCCCAGGGGCACCGGGGAGCTGTTTTTT. Supplemented by reference TRBV5-4 and TRBJ2-2, the full variable domain reads ETGVTQSPTHLIKTRGQQVTLRCSSQSGHNTVSWYQQALGQGPQFIFQYYREEENGRGNFPPRFSGLQFPNYSSELNVNALELDDSALYLCASSSPRGTGELFFGEGSRLTVL.

The chain is built from TRBV9 and TRBJ1-4, with 9 nucleotides matching TRBD1. The CDR3 extends over 17 amino acids. The germline V gene has CDR1 SGDLS and CDR2 YYNGEE. The V gene end was trimmed by 4 bases and the J gene end by 6 bases; junction bases not matched to a gene: 13. The CDR3: CASSSNPGQGLDEKLFF. The CDR3 DNA is TGTGCCAGCAGCTCCAATCCGGGACAGGGACTTGATGAAAAACTGTTTTTT.

As to this clone: Other DNA sequences in this specimen translate into the identical CDR3. V usage is TRBV5-4 and J usage is TRBJ2-2, with 15 bases aligning to TRBD2. This CDR3 is 16 amino acids long. Trimming at V came to 2 bases and at J to 5 bases, leaving 1 base not matched to a gene. The germline V gene has CDR1 SGHNT and CDR2 YYREEE (reference sequence). Here the CDR3 reads CASSFGLAGGTGELFF. The CDR3 DNA follows: TGTGCCAGCAGCTTCGGACTAGCGGGAGGGACCGGGGAGCTGTTTTTT.

This clone was detected only once. CDR3 sequence: CASSRTGGYGYTF. The CDR3 DNA reads TGTGCCAGCAGCAGGACCGGAGGCTATGGCTACACCTTC. This rearrangement joins TRBV11-2 to TRBJ1-2; D not resolved. Between the trimmed V and J ends, which lost 5 bases and 4 bases, there was a span of 11 bases. This CDR3 contains 13 residues. Looked up from germline, CDR1 is SGHAT and CDR2 is FQNNGV.

This clone was seen a handful of times. V is TRBV4-2 and J is TRBJ2-3, with 12 bases that match TRBD2. The length of the CDR3 is 19 residues. Germline CDR1 reads LGHNA; CDR2 reads YNFKEQ. The junction had 10 bases not matched to a gene; V was cut back by 3 bases and J by 0 bases. CDR3 loop: CASSHDSAGLAGSTDTQYF. CDR3 sequence (DNA): TGTGCCAGCAGCCATGATAGCGCTGGACTAGCGGGAAGCACAGATACGCAGTATTTT.

The J gene is TRBJ1-2, the V gene TRBV19, with D hard to call. Germline lookup yields CDR1 LNHDA and CDR2 SQIVND (reference sequence). V lost 0 bases and J 9 bases, leaving 17 bases between the germline ends. The CDR3 loop spans 15 amino acids. In DNA, the CDR3 is TGTGCCAGTAGTATAGATGTAGCGCCGGGATCCCGCTACACCTTC. Amino acids: CASSIDVAPGSRYTF.

The table lists this clone with a few counts. V gene TRBV29-1 combines with J gene TRBJ2-7; a possible D gene is TRBD1 (5 bases). CDR3 length: 12 residues. From germline, CDR1 is SQVTM and CDR2 ANQGSEA. V lost 3 bases and J 3 bases, leaving 9 bases between the germline ends. This CDR3 is CSVDGQDYEQYF. In DNA, the CDR3 is TGCAGCGTTGATGGACAAGACTACGAGCAGTACTTC.

The chain employs TRBV10-3 and TRBJ2-1, with D maybe TRBD1 (6 bases). Between the trimmed V and J ends, which lost 0 bases and 6 bases, there was a span of 12 bases. Germline values: CDR1 ENHRY, CDR2 SYGVKD. CDR3 size: 15 residues. CDR3 sequence: CAISESSQGGNEQFF. For the CDR3, the DNA is TGTGCCATCAGTGAGTCTTCACAGGGCGGCAATGAGCAGTTCTTC.

The CDR3: CASSPVGARLPDTQYF. The CDR3 DNA is TGTGCCAGCTCACCAGTAGGGGCAAGACTCCCAGATACGCAGTATTTT. The chain is built from TRBV18 and TRBJ2-3; TRBD1 might be the D (5 bases). The CDR3 covers 16 residues. Trimming removed 2 bases at V and 4 bases at J, with 16 bases between. Per the germline V gene, CDR1 is KGHSH and CDR2 is LQKENI.

CDR3 sequence reads: CASSLLRAETQYF. Written as DNA, the CDR3 is TGTGCCAGCAGCTTATTGAGGGCGGAGACCCAGTACTTC. The chain links TRBV7-2 to TRBJ2-5; tentative D call: TRBD2 (5 bases). Per germline, CDR1 SGHTA and CDR2 FQGNSA. Trimming shortened V by 2 bases and J by 5 bases, and 9 bases separated the two germline ends. The CDR3 contains 13 residues.

This chain connects TRBV5-1 to TRBJ2-5, with 7 bases fitting TRBD1. CDR1 is SGHRS and CDR2 is YFSETQ in the germline V gene. V was pared by 0 bases and J by 4 bases, with 3 bases of the junction left unmatched. CDR3 size: 14 residues. The CDR3 DNA reads as TGCGCCAGCAGCTTGGCGACAGGGCTAGAGACCCAGTACTTC. It translates to CASSLATGLETQYF.

The gene calls are TRBV10-1 and TRBJ1-3; D uncertain. The CDR3 has 14 amino acids. The V end was cut by 8 bases, the J end by 2 bases, with 13 bases between. Germline assignment: CDR1 WNHNN and CDR2 SYGVQD (reference sequence). The CDR3 DNA is TGCGCCAGCGTTTTCAGGATCCCTGGAAACACCATATATTTT. It encodes CASVFRIPGNTIYF.

CDR3 region: CATSDPRDRATGELFF. The CDR3 DNA reads TGTGCCACCAGTGACCCTCGGGACAGGGCCACCGGGGAGCTGTTTTTT. The chain combines TRBV24-1 with TRBJ2-2, with TRBD1 matching 9 bases. V dropped 4 bases and J dropped 4; count of bases not matched to a gene: 6. Germline V gives CDR1 KGHDR, CDR2 SFDVKD. The CDR3 loop spans 16 amino acids.

The rearrangement uses TRBV3-1 (or the pseudogene TRBV3-2) and TRBJ2-4, with TRBD2 identical over 10 bases. The germline V gene encodes CDR1 LGHDT and CDR2 YNNKEL (reference sequence). The CDR3 contains 19 residues. V shed 1 base, J shed 0 bases, and the junction held 9 bases outside the gene matches. This CDR3 is CASSQVLEREGIAKNIQYF. CDR3 in DNA: TGTGCCAGCAGCCAAGTTCTAGAGCGGGAGGGAATAGCCAAAAACATTCAGTACTTC.

This chain joins TRBV3-1 (or the pseudogene TRBV3-2) and TRBJ1-1; D call uncertain. The V end lost 4 bases, the J end lost 1 base, and 13 bases lay between the germline ends. The CDR3 extends over 15 amino acids. Germline V lookup: CDR1 LGHDT, CDR2 YNNKEL (reference sequence). CDR3 nucleotides: TGTGCCAGCAGCCCACGGGAGGGATCGAACACTGAAGCTTTCTTT. Its translation: CASSPREGSNTEAFF.

This rearrangement joins TRBV6-1 to TRBJ2-1; D may be TRBD1 (6 bases). This CDR3 comprises 12 residues. Germline assignment: CDR1 MNHNS and CDR2 SASEGT. Trimming took off 2 bases at V and 15 bases at J, with 14 bases between the two ends. CDR3 sequence: CASSESRDNPFF. The CDR3 DNA reads as TGTGCCAGCAGTGAATCCCGGGACAACCCGTTCTTC.

In its sample, this clone was seen a few times. This chain links TRBV6-6 with TRBJ1-5; D is uncertain. Germline V gene sequence: CDR1 MNHNY, CDR2 SVGAGI (reference sequence). The V end lost 6 bases, the J end lost 1 base, and 10 bases lay between the germline ends. The CDR3 covers 14 residues. In DNA, the CDR3 is TGTGCCAGCAGCCCCCCGGGAAGCAATCAGCCCCAGCATTTT. Protein sequence: CASSPPGSNQPQHF.

The rearrangement uses TRBV6-5 and TRBJ2-1; D unclear. This CDR3 is built from 16 residues. V lost 0 bases to trimming and J lost 10 bases, with 19 bases between them. Germline CDR1 is MNHEY and CDR2 is SVGAGI. Here the CDR3 reads CASSYSIVRMSAEQFF. Here the CDR3 DNA reads TGTGCCAGCAGTTACTCGATAGTTAGAATGTCCGCCGAGCAGTTCTTC.

V gene TRBV6-5 combines with J gene TRBJ1-2; 8 bases line up with TRBD1. Germline CDR1 MNHEY, CDR2 SVGAGI. J gave up 4 bases and V 4 bases, and 5 bases lay outside the gene matches. The CDR3 consists of 14 residues. CDR3 DNA sequence: TGTGCCAGCAGTTCCGGACAGGGACTCTATGGCTACACCTTC. Translating gives CASSSGQGLYGYTF.

V usage is TRBV19 and J usage is TRBJ1-1, with TRBD1 as a possible D gene (5 bases). The V end was cut by 6 bases, the J end by 2 bases, with 13 bases between. The germline CDR1 and CDR2 sequences are LNHDA and SQIVND (reference sequence). This CDR3 contains 14 residues. The CDR3 sequence is CASRGEQLNTEAFF. CDR3 nucleotides: TGTGCCAGTAGAGGGGAACAGTTAAACACTGAAGCTTTCTTT.

The chain carries TRBV5-1 and TRBJ1-4, with D possibly being TRBD1 (5 bases). V dropped 0 bases and J dropped 7 bases, with 16 bases sitting between them. The germline CDR1 and CDR2 sequences are SGHRS and YFSETQ. The CDR3 is 16 residues long. CDR3 coding DNA: TGCGCCAGCAGCTTGGCCTTTGGGCAGGGCGGTGAAAAACTGTTTTTT. Translating gives CASSLAFGQGGEKLFF.

The table lists this clone with a few counts. This chain uses TRBV18 with TRBJ2-7; 7 bases fit TRBD1. Germline lookup yields CDR1 KGHSH and CDR2 LQKENI. The CDR3 is made up of 14 amino acids. With 6 bases clipped from V and 2 bases from J, the junction kept 7 bases outside the gene matches. The CDR3 region is CASSTEQGPYEQYF. The CDR3 DNA reads TGTGCCAGCTCTACAGAACAGGGGCCCTACGAGCAGTACTTC.

This clone was seen a few times. The rearrangement uses TRBV5-1 and TRBJ2-1; 9 nucleotides match TRBD2. The CDR3 contains 15 residues. V dropped 5 bases and J dropped 9; count of bases not matched to a gene: 12. Looked up from germline, CDR1 is SGHRS and CDR2 is YFSETQ. The CDR3 sequence: CASRFQAGGQGEQFF. DNA for the CDR3: TGCGCCAGCAGATTTCAAGCGGGAGGTCAGGGTGAGCAGTTCTTC.

This clone was found a few times. The chain uses TRBV11-2 and TRBJ1-3; D not resolved. The ends were cut back, 4 bases at V and 0 bases at J, with 7 bases in the middle. This CDR3 region has 14 residues. The germline CDR1 and CDR2 sequences are SGHAT and FQNNGV. The CDR3 coding sequence is TGTGCCAGCAGCTCCATGAGCTCTGGAAACACCATATATTTT. This sequence encodes CASSSMSSGNTIYF.

This clone was seen only a few times. The genes are TRBV21-1 and TRBJ2-7; no check of the table's D call, TRBD2, against the DNA was made. TRBV21-1 is a recognized pseudogene. The CDR3 contains 17 residues. The CDR3, as DNA: TGTGCCAGCAGCGTATCGGGTCTCCGGGACGGGGGCTACGAGCAGTACTTC. Protein sequence: CASSVSGLRDGGYEQYF.